This T cell receptor beta chain derives from a study of T cell repertoires in cytomegalovirus infection. Study in general: CMV epitopes in the study were HLA-C-restricted (recently identified) and HLA-B-restricted (well studied). Evidence of both CMV infection and a matching HLA type came from public TCR beta signatures.

Each CDR3 protein gets one entry after TCRdb re-called the reads with MiXCR. This sample has under 150,000 distinct CDR3 sequences; about 30% occur once, and the top ten carry 40% to 45%. Ten or more counts support this clonotype. The antigen is not known. Trimming cost V 5 bases and J 0 bases, with 13 bases left between them. The CDR3 is 15 amino acids. Germline V gene sequence: CDR1 SGHTA, CDR2 FQGNSA. The clonotype originates from a human donor in good health (CMV status not recorded). Some clones in this sample may be carry-over from other donors' samples. The rearrangement joins TRBV7-2 to TRBJ1-2, with D hard to call. This specimen consisted of CD8+ T cells from cultured PBMCs, obtained from culture after CMV antigen stimulation. CDR3 sequence reads: CASSKAGVTNYGYTF. The CDR3 DNA is TGTGCCAGCAGCAAAGCTGGGGTTACTAACTATGGCTACACCTTC.